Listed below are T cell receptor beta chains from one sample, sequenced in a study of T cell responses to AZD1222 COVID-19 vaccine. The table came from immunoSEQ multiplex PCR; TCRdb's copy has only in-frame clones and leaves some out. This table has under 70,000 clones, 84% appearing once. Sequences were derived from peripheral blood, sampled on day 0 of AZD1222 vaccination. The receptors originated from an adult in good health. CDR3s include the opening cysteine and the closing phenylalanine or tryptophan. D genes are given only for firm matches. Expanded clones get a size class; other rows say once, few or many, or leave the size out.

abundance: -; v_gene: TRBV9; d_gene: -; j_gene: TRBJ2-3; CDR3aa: CASSVKEEIHSTDTQYF; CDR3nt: TGTGCCAGCAGCGTAAAGGAGGAGATCCATAGCACAGATACGCAGTATTTT
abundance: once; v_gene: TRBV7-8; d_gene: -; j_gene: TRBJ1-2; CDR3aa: CASSLGFSSPYGYTF; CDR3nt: TGTGCCAGCAGCTTGGGTTTTTCCAGTCCCTATGGCTACACCTTC
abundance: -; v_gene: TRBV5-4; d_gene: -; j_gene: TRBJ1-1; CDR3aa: CASAKGGEGTEAFF; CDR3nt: TGTGCCAGCGCCAAAGGGGGGGAGGGAACTGAAGCTTTCTTT
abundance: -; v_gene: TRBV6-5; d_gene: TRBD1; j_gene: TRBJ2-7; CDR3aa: CASSYKGGSSYEQYF; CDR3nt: TGTGCCAGCAGTTATAAAGGGGGCTCTTCCTACGAGCAGTACTTC
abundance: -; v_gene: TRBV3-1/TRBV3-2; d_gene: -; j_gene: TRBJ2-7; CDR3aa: CASSQASSVSYEQYF; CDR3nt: TGTGCCAGCAGCCAAGCCTCTAGCGTGTCCTACGAGCAGTACTTC
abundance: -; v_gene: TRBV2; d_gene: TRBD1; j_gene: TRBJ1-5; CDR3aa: CASSGQAWGNQPQHF; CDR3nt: TGTGCCAGCAGCGGACAGGCCTGGGGCAATCAGCCCCAGCATTTT
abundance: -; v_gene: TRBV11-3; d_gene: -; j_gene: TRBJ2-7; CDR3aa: CASSPGGSYEQYF; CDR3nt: TGTGCCAGCAGCCCCGGTGGCTCCTACGAGCAGTACTTC
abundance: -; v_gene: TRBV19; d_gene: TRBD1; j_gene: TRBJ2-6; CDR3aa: CASSWGKGAKSGANVLTF; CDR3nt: TGTGCCAGTAGTTGGGGCAAGGGGGCGAAGTCTGGGGCCAACGTCCTGACTTTC
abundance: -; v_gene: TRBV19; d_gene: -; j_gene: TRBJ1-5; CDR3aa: CASSITRAGQPQHF; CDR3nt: TGTGCCAGTAGTATAACGAGGGCGGGTCAGCCCCAGCATTTT
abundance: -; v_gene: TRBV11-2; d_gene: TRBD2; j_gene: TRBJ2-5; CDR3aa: CASTPGSGQETQYF; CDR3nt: TGTGCCAGCACCCCGGGTAGCGGGCAAGAGACCCAGTACTTC
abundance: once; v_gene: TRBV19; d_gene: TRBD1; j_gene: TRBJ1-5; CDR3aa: CASSILLQGTQPQHF; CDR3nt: TGTGCCAGTAGTATCCTATTACAGGGGACTCAGCCCCAGCATTTT
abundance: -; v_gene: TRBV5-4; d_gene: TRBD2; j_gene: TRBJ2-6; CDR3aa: CASSPRGDSSGANVLTF; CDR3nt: TGTGCCAGCAGCCCCCGGGGGGACTCCTCTGGGGCCAACGTCCTGACTTTC
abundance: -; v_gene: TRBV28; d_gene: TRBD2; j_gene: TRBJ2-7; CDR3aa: CASSFGGRALEQYF; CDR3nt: TGTGCCAGCAGTTTTGGAGGGAGGGCCCTCGAGCAGTACTTC
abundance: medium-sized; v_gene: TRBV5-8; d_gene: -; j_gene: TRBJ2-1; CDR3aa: CASRSSRAFYNEQFF; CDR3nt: TGTGCCAGCAGGTCCTCCAGGGCCTTCTACAATGAGCAGTTCTTC
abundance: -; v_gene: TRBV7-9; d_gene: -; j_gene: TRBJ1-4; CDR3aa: CASSLGDWREKLFF; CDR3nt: TGTGCCAGCAGCTTAGGGGATTGGCGTGAAAAACTGTTTTTT
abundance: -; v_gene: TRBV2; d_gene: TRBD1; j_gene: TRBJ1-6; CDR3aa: CASTLSPRQGSSPLHF; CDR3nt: TGTGCCAGCACCCTCAGTCCTAGACAGGGCAGTTCACCCCTCCACTTT
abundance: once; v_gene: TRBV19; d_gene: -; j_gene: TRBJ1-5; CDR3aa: CASSTLDGVSNQPQHF; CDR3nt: TGTGCCAGTAGTACCCTCGATGGGGTGAGCAATCAGCCCCAGCATTTT
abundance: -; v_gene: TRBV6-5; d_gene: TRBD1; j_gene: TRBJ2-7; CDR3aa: CASLLGQGGEQYF; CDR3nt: TGTGCCAGCTTGCTGGGACAGGGCGGAGAGCAGTACTTC
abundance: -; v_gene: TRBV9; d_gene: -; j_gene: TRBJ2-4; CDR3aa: CASSVSPEGGRPAKNIQYF; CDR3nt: TGTGCCAGCAGCGTATCTCCTGAGGGCGGGCGTCCCGCCAAAAACATTCAGTACTTC
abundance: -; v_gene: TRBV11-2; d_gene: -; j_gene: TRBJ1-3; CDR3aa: CASSLDRPQASGNTIYF; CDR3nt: TGTGCCAGCAGCTTAGATCGGCCCCAGGCGTCTGGAAACACCATATATTTT
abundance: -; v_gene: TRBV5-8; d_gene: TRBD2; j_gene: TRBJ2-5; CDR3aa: CASKKPTSVETQYF; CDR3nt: TGTGCCAGCAAAAAACCAACTAGCGTGGAGACCCAGTACTTC
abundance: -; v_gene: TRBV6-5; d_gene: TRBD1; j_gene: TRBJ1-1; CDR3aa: CASRGTVEAFF; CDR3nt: TGTGCCAGCAGAGGGACAGTTGAAGCTTTCTTT
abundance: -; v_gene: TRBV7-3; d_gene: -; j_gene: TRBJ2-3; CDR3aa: CASSCKDFACTDTQYF; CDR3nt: TGTGCCAGCAGCTGCAAGGACTTCGCCTGCACAGATACGCAGTATTTT
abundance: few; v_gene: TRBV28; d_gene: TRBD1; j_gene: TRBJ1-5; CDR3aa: CASTGTGGGRQPQHF; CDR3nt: TGTGCCAGCACCGGGACAGGGGGCGGACGTCAGCCCCAGCATTTT
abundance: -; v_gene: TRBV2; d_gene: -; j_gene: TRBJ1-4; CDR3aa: CASTTVGEGQYEKLFF; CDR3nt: TGTGCCAGCACCACGGTTGGAGAGGGGCAGTATGAAAAACTGTTTTTT
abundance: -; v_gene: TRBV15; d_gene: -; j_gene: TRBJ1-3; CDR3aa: CATSRAGSGNTIYF; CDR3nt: TGTGCCACCAGCAGAGCGGGGAGTGGAAACACCATATATTTT
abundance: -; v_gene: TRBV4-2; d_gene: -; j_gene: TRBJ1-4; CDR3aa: CASPGGLEKLFF; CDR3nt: TGTGCCAGCCCGGGGGGCTTGGAAAAACTGTTTTTT
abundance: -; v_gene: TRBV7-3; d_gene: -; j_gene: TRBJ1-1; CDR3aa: CASSSQAAGTEAFF; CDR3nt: TGTGCCAGCAGCTCCCAGGCCGCGGGCACTGAAGCTTTCTTT
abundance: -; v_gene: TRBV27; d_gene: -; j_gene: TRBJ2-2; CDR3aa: CASSLRAPRELFF; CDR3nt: TGTGCCAGCAGTCTCCGGGCCCCTCGGGAGCTGTTTTTT
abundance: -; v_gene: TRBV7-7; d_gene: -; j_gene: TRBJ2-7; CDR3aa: CASSDAGASEQYF; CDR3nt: TGTGCCAGCAGCGACGCGGGGGCTAGCGAGCAGTACTTC
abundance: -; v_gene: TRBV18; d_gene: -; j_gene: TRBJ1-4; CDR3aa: CASSPPLVGRANEKLFF; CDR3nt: TGTGCCAGCTCACCACCGCTTGTGGGGCGAGCTAATGAAAAACTGTTTTTT
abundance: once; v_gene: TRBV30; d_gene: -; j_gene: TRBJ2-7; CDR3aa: CAWSGRGFLSYEQYF; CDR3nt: TGTGCCTGGAGTGGGAGGGGGTTTCTCTCCTACGAGCAGTACTTC
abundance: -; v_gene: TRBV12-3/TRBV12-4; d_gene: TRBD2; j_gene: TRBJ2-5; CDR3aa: CASSINGLAAYF; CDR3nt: TGTGCCAGCAGCATTAATGGACTAGCGGCGTACTTC
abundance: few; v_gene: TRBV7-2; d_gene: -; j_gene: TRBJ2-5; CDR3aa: CASSELAREWETQYF; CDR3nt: TGTGCCAGCAGCGAACTGGCTAGGGAGTGGGAGACCCAGTACTTC
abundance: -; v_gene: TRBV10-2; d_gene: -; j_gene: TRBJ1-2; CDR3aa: CASRDTGRKGEGYTF; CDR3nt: TGCGCCAGCAGGGATACAGGGAGAAAAGGGGAAGGCTACACCTTC
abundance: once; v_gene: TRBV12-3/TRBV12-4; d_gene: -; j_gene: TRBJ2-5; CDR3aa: CASSLGGAETQYF; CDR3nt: TGTGCCAGCAGTTTAGGAGGGGCGGAGACCCAGTACTTC
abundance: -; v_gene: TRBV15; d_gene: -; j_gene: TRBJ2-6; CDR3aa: CATSRDPNSGANVLTF; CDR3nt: TGTGCCACCAGCAGAGACCCTAACTCTGGGGCCAACGTCCTGACTTTC
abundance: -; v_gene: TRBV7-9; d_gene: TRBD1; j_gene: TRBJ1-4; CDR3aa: CASSPTQDRAGGEKLFF; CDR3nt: TGTGCCAGCAGCCCCACCCAAGACAGGGCCGGGGGTGAAAAACTGTTTTTT
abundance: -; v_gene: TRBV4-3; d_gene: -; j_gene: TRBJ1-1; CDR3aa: CASSQGRKTNRPNTEAFF; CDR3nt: TGCGCCAGCAGCCAAGGGAGAAAGACAAACAGACCGAACACTGAAGCTTTCTTT
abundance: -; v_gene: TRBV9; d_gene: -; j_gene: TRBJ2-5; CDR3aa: CASSVVGGYETQYF; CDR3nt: TGTGCCAGCAGCGTAGTAGGAGGTTATGAGACCCAGTACTTC
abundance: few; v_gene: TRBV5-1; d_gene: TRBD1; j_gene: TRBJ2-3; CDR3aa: CASSPQGARTDTQYF; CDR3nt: TGCGCCAGCAGCCCTCAGGGGGCCCGCACAGATACGCAGTATTTT
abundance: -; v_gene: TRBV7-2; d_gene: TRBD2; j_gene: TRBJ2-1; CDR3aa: CASSLGISGGPSSYNEQFF; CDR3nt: TGTGCCAGCAGCTTGGGCATTAGCGGGGGGCCAAGCTCCTACAATGAGCAGTTCTTC
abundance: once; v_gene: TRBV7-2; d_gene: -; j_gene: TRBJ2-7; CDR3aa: CASSRDTSYEQYF; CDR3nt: TGTGCCAGCAGCCGGGACACATCCTACGAGCAGTACTTC
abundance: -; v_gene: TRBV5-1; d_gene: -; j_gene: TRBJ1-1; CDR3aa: CASSLDPNTEAFF; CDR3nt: TGCGCCAGCAGCTTAGACCCGAACACTGAAGCTTTCTTT
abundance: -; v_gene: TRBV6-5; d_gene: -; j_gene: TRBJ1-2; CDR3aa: CASSYSTSRGLGYTF; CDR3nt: TGTGCCAGCAGTTACTCGACGAGCAGGGGTTTAGGCTACACCTTC
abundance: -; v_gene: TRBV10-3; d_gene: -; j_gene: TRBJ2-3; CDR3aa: CAISDQGVGTQYF; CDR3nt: TGTGCCATCAGTGACCAAGGGGTCGGTACGCAGTATTTT
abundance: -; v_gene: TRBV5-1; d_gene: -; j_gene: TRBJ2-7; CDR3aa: CASSGTRTAAYEQYF; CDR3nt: TGCGCCAGCAGCGGGACCAGGACCGCTGCCTACGAGCAGTACTTC
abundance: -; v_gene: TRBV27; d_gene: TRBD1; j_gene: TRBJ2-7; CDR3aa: CASSRKPGQGVLKQYF; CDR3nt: TGTGCCAGCAGTCGAAAACCGGGACAGGGGGTTTTAAAGCAGTACTTC
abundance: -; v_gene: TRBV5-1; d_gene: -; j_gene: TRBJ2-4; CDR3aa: CASSLAGAGAKNIQYF; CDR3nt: TGCGCCAGCAGCTTGGCCGGGGCGGGGGCCAAAAACATTCAGTACTTC
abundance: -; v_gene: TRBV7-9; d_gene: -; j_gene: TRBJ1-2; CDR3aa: CASSTGNFGGYTF; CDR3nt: TGTGCCAGCAGCACTGGGAATTTCGGCGGCTACACCTTC
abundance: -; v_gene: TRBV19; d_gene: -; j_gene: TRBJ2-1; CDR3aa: CASKKSRDGHNEQFF; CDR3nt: TGTGCCAGTAAAAAATCTCGGGACGGACACAATGAGCAGTTCTTC
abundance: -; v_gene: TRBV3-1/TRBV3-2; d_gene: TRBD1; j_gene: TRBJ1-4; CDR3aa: CASSQSGQGGGKLFF; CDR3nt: TGTGCCAGCAGCCAATCAGGTCAGGGGGGAGGAAAACTGTTTTTT
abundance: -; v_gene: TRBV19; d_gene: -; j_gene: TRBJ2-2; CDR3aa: CASSIGPNTGELFF; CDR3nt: TGTGCCAGTAGTATAGGCCCCAACACCGGGGAGCTGTTTTTT
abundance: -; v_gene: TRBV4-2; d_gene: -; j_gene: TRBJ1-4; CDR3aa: CASSPRGEKLFF; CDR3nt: TGTGCCAGCAGCCCTCGGGGGGAAAAACTGTTTTTT
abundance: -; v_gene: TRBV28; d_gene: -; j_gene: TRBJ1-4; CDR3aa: CASRVGGSEKLFF; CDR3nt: TGTGCCAGCAGAGTAGGGGGGAGTGAAAAACTGTTTTTT
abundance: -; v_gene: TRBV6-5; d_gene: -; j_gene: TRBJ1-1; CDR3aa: CASRTGTEAFF; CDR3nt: TGTGCCAGCAGAACAGGGACTGAAGCTTTCTTT
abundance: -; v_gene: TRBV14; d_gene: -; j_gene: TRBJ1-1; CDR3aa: CASSQSLPAFTEAFF; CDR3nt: TGTGCCAGCAGCCAATCTTTACCGGCGTTCACTGAAGCTTTCTTT
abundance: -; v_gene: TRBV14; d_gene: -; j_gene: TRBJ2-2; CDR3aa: CASSQDFLVNTGELFF; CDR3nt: TGTGCCAGCAGCCAAGATTTTCTTGTGAACACCGGGGAGCTGTTTTTT
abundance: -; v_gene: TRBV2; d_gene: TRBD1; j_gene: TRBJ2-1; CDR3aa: CASRGQGYINEQFF; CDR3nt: TGTGCCAGCAGAGGACAGGGTTATATCAATGAGCAGTTCTTC
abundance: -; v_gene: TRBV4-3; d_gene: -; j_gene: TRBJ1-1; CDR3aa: CASSQEGGQTEAFF; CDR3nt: TGCGCCAGCAGCCAAGAGGGGGGCCAAACTGAAGCTTTCTTT